This is a list of T cell receptor beta chains from one sample in a study of identical twins. Each CDR3 protein is one row after TCRdb ran MiXCR on the 5' RACE reads. Of 500,000 to 550,000 distinct CDR3 sequences in the sample, around 20% were seen once. A further study also used this sample, focusing on yellow fever vaccine responses in identical twins.

The sample was CD4+ T cells sorted from blood. The receptors were gathered from a woman in her late teens or twenties in good health. CDR3s include the opening cysteine and the closing phenylalanine or tryptophan. D genes are given only for firm matches. Clone size is given for some rows only: seen once, a few or many times, or a class if the clone is expanded.

d_gene,v_gene,j_gene,abundance,CDR3aa,CDR3nt
.,TRBV7-9,TRBJ2-5,few,CASSSWYPRTQETQYF,TGTGCCAGCAGCTCCTGGTACCCCAGGACCCAAGAGACCCAGTACTTC
TRBD2,TRBV7-3,TRBJ2-1,.,CASSQWTRESSYNEQFF,TGTGCCAGCAGCCAATGGACGCGGGAGAGCTCCTACAATGAGCAGTTCTTC
TRBD2,TRBV12-3/TRBV12-4,TRBJ2-3,.,CASNPGLATDTQYF,TGTGCCAGCAACCCGGGACTAGCGACGGATACGCAGTATTTT
.,TRBV5-1,TRBJ2-5,.,CASSLGTLLRETQYF,TGCGCCAGCAGCTTGGGGACGCTACTTAGAGAGACCCAGTACTTC
TRBD1,TRBV5-6,TRBJ1-2,few,CASRNPPGQVSGYTF,TGTGCCAGCAGGAACCCCCCGGGACAGGTCTCCGGCTACACCTTC
.,TRBV24-1,TRBJ2-1,few,CATSDRLVGDEQFF,TGTGCCACCAGTGATCGCCTCGTGGGGGATGAGCAGTTCTTC
.,TRBV12-3/TRBV12-4,TRBJ2-1,.,CASTKRTGVLGEQFF,TGTGCCAGCACCAAAAGGACCGGGGTACTTGGTGAGCAGTTCTTC
TRBD1,TRBV5-1,TRBJ1-1,few,CASSLRDRLNTEAFF,TGCGCCAGCAGCCTTCGGGACAGATTGAACACTGAAGCTTTCTTT
TRBD2,TRBV2,TRBJ2-3,few,CASSEAGAGIDTQYF,TGTGCCAGCAGTGAAGCGGGAGCGGGAATAGATACGCAGTATTTT
.,TRBV7-9,TRBJ2-7,few,CASSKPAHRLSYEQYF,TGTGCCAGCAGTAAACCTGCGCACAGACTTTCCTACGAGCAGTACTTC
TRBD1,TRBV12-3/TRBV12-4,TRBJ1-2,.,CASTPGWGQRSNYGYTF,TGTGCCAGCACCCCCGGGTGGGGACAGCGGTCTAACTATGGCTACACCTTC
TRBD1,TRBV20-1,TRBJ2-3,.,CSAIQGASTDTQYF,TGCAGTGCCATACAGGGGGCTAGCACAGATACGCAGTATTTT
TRBD1,TRBV4-1,TRBJ2-5,few,CASSQDRVRPETQYF,TGCGCCAGCAGCCAGGACAGGGTTCGGCCGGAGACCCAGTACTTC
.,TRBV7-9,TRBJ2-6,few,CASSFHSGANVLTF,TGTGCCAGCAGCTTCCACTCTGGGGCCAACGTCCTGACTTTC
.,TRBV6-1,TRBJ2-5,few,CASTRGGVQETQYF,TGTGCCAGCACCCGAGGGGGAGTACAAGAGACCCAGTACTTC
TRBD1,TRBV6-5,TRBJ2-3,.,CASSYHGQGAGTDTQYF,TGTGCCAGCAGTTACCACGGACAGGGGGCGGGCACAGATACGCAGTATTTT
TRBD1,TRBV29-1,TRBJ1-1,few,CSVEAGGTEAFF,TGCAGCGTTGAAGCAGGGGGCACTGAAGCTTTCTTT
.,TRBV25-1,TRBJ2-3,few,CASSESLPDTQYF,TGTGCCAGCAGTGAATCGCTCCCAGATACGCAGTATTTT
TRBD1,TRBV5-1,TRBJ2-1,.,CASSTGVNEQFF,TGCGCCAGCAGCACAGGGGTCAATGAGCAGTTCTTC
TRBD1,TRBV20-1,TRBJ2-2,once,CSASPVGTGTGELFF,TGCAGTGCTAGCCCGGTGGGGACAGGGACCGGGGAGCTGTTTTTT
.,TRBV2,TRBJ1-6,few,CASSAQAYNSPLHF,TGTGCCAGCAGTGCCCAGGCCTATAATTCACCCCTCCACTTT
TRBD2,TRBV10-3,TRBJ2-1,.,CAISAASGSRGDNEQFF,TGTGCCATCAGTGCAGCTAGCGGGAGTAGAGGGGACAATGAGCAGTTCTTC
TRBD1,TRBV11-3,TRBJ2-2,few,CASSPRKDRVAGELFF,TGTGCCAGCAGCCCAAGAAAGGACAGGGTCGCCGGGGAGCTGTTTTTT
TRBD1,TRBV20-1,TRBJ2-2,few,CSASEGAGAGELFF,TGCAGTGCTAGTGAGGGGGCTGGGGCCGGGGAGCTGTTTTTT
.,TRBV5-1,TRBJ2-7,few,CASSLSSGNYEQYF,TGCGCCAGCAGCTTGAGTTCTGGGAACTACGAGCAGTACTTC
.,TRBV5-8,TRBJ2-5,.,CASSSPPETQYF,TGTGCCAGCAGCTCCCCACCGGAGACCCAGTACTTC
.,TRBV9,TRBJ2-3,few,CASSVARRRDADTQYF,TGTGCCAGCAGCGTAGCTCGCCGTCGGGACGCAGATACGCAGTATTTT
.,TRBV12-3/TRBV12-4,TRBJ2-6,few,CASSLAPGNVLTF,TGTGCCAGCAGTTTAGCGCCGGGCAACGTCCTGACTTTC
.,TRBV4-1,TRBJ2-3,once,CASSQFWDTQYF,TGCGCCAGCAGCCAATTCTGGGATACGCAGTATTTT
TRBD1,TRBV4-1,TRBJ2-7,.,CASSQLTGTGLYEQYF,TGCGCCAGCAGCCAGTTAACCGGGACAGGTCTCTACGAGCAGTACTTC
TRBD1,TRBV11-2,TRBJ2-3,.,CASSLTRQGMGPTDTQYF,TGTGCCAGCAGCTTAACTAGACAGGGGATGGGACCGACAGATACGCAGTATTTT
.,TRBV7-9,TRBJ1-2,few,CASSLGEAGYGYTF,TGTGCCAGCAGCTTAGGGGAGGCGGGGTATGGCTACACCTTC
.,TRBV11-2,TRBJ2-2,.,CASSLHFIARRNTGELFF,TGTGCCAGCAGCTTACATTTTATAGCGAGACGCAACACCGGGGAGCTGTTTTTT